This T cell receptor (beta chain) was retrieved from a study of post-analysis software for immune sequencing data. The TCR beta cDNA libraries carried unique molecular identifiers. MiXCR was run by TCRdb on the PCR reads, yielding one entry per CDR3 protein. The sample carries hundreds of thousands of distinct CDR3 sequences, over 45% recorded once. This clonotype was seen a handful of times. The antigen is unknown. Study results and caveats: When the samples were clustered directly with F measure, those that had been prepared in the same batch showed strong co-clustering. Controls had lower frequencies than patients of about 5 TRBV segments, which included TRBV5-6, TRBV5-1 and TRBV20-1.

Germline values: CDR1 MNHEY, CDR2 SVGEGT. CDR3 length: 15 residues. Trimming shortened V by 4 bases and J by 4 bases, and 15 bases separated the two germline ends. The clonotype originates from a girl aged 2 to 9 with multiple sclerosis. The specimen was blood. This chain joins TRBV6-2 or TRBV6-3 and TRBJ2-3, with D perhaps matching TRBD2 (5 bases). CDR3 DNA sequence: TGTGCCAGCAGTTTGTCAGGTTGGACTTCAGATACGCAGTATTTT. It specifies CASSLSGWTSDTQYF.